The present entry profiles one TCR beta chain with its context. The sample comes from a study of regulatory T cells in long-lasting Graves disease. Germline assignment: CDR1 SGHTA and CDR2 FQGTGA. The CDR3 has 16 amino acids. V shed 0 bases and J 2 bases; nucleotides not matched to a gene: 4. The time point here: newly diagnosed GD, antithyroid drugs for less than 3 months. Preparation of the TCR library used RNA extracted from PBMCs. Arm-PCR of CDR3 regions and iRepertoire HTBI primers were used to build TCR beta libraries. TCRdb itself ran the multiplex PCR reads through MiXCR, one entry per CDR3 protein. The data contain 350,000 to 500,000 distinct CDR3 sequences, 14% of them seen just once; the ten biggest clones take up approximately 17%. This sample also appeared in a second study, on T cells in Graves' hyperthyroidism and ophthalmopathy.

The origin of this receptor is a woman in her 50s with Graves disease. This sequence joins TRBV7-3 and TRBJ2-7; TRBD1 matches at 10 bases. Specimen: peripheral blood mononuclear cells (PBMCs), collected at new diagnosis, from a patient treated with antithyroid drugs. DNA of the CDR3: TGTGCCAGCAGCTTAACCCCGGGACAGGGGCCCTACGAGCAGTACTTC. It encodes CASSLTPGQGPYEQYF.